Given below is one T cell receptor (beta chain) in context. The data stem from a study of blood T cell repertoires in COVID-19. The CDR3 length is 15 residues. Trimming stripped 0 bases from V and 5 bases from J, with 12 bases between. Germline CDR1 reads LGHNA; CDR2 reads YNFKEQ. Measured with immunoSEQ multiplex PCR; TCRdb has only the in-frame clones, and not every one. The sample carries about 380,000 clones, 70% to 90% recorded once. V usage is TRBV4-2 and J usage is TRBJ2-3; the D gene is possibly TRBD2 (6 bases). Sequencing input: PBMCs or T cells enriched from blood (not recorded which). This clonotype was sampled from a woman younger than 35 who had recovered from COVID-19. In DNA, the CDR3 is TGTGCCAGCAGCCAAGATGGGTCGCGGGGAGATACGCAGTATTTT. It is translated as CASSQDGSRGDTQYF.